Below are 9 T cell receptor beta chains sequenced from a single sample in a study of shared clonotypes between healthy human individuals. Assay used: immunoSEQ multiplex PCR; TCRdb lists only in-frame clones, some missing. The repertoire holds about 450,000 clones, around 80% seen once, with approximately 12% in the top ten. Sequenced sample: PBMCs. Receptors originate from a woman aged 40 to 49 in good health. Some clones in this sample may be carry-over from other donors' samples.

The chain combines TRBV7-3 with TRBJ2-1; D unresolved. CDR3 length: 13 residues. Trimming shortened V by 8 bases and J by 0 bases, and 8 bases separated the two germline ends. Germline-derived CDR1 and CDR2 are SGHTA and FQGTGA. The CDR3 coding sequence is TGTGCCAGCTCGGCCGGCTCCTACAATGAGCAGTTCTTC. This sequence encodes CASSAGSYNEQFF.

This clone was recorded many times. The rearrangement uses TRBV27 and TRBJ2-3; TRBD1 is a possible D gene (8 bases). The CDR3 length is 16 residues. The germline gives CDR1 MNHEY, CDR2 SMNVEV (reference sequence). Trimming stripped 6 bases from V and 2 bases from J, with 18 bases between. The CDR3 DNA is TGTGCCAGCAGATCCTACAGGGGGGGGAACACAGATACGCAGTATTTT. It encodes CASRSYRGGNTDTQYF.

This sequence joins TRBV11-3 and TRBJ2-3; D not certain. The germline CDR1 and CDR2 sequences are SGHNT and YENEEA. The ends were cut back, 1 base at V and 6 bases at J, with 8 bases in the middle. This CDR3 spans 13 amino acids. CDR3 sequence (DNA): TGTGCCAGCAGCTTAGGGAATTTCGATACGCAGTATTTT. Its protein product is CASSLGNFDTQYF.

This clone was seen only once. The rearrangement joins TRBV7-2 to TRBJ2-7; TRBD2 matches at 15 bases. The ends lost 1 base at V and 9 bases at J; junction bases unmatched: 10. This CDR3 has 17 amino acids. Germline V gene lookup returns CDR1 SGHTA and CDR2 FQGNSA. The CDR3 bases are TGTGCCAGCAGCTTAGGGGGACTAGCGGGAGGCCCAGGGCGGCAGTACTTC. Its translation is CASSLGGLAGGPGRQYF.

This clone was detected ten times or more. CDR3 protein: CASSRGGTTDTQYF. The CDR3 coding sequence is TGTGCCAGCAGCCGGGGGGGGACCACAGATACGCAGTATTTT. The chain joins TRBV11-2 to TRBJ2-3, with 8 nucleotides matching TRBD2. The J segment lost 2 bases and the V segment lost 5 bases, leaving 3 bases of the junction unmatched. Germline CDR1 reads SGHAT; CDR2 reads FQNNGV. The CDR3 covers 14 residues.

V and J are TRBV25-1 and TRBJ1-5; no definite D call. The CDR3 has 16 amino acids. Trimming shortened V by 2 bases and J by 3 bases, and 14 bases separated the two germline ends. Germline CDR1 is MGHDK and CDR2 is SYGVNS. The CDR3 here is CASSESGYLDNQPQHF. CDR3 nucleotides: TGTGCCAGCAGTGAAAGCGGGTACCTCGACAATCAGCCCCAGCATTTT.

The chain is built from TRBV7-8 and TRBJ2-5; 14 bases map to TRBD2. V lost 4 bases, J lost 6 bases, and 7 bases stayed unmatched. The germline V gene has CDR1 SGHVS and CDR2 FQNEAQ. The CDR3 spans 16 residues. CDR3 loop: CASSSGLAGVVKTQYF. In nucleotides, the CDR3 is TGTGCCAGCAGCTCGGGACTAGCGGGAGTCGTAAAGACCCAGTACTTC.

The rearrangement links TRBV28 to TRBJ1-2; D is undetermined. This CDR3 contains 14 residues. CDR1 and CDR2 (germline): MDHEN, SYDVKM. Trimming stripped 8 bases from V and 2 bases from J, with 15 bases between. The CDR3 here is CASVVASGNYGYTF. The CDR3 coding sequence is TGTGCCAGCGTTGTGGCGTCAGGCAACTATGGCTACACCTTC.

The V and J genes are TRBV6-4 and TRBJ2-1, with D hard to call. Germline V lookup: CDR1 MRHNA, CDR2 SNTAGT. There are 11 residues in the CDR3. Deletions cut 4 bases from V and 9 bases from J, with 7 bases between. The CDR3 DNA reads TGTGCCAGCAGTGGGGGTACTGAGCAGTTCTTC. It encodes CASSGGTEQFF.